A selection of T cell receptor beta chains follows, all from one sample in a study of cytomegalovirus exposure and HLA in healthy donors. Method: immunoSEQ multiplex PCR; TCRdb's copy keeps in-frame clones and lacks some. The data contain 200,000 to 250,000 clones, over 80% of them singletons. The material sequenced was PBMCs. These TCRs come from a boy between 2 and 10 years old in good health and CMV-seronegative. Each CDR3 is given with its conserved first and last residue. The D gene is left open where the match is weak. Where a row states a size, it is once, few, many or the class of an expanded clone; other rows omit it.

TRBJ2-5 | TRBV4-1 | NA | NA | TGCGCCAGCAGCCAAGATCAGGAGACCCAGTACTTC | CASSQDQETQYF
TRBJ2-3 | TRBV5-6 | few | TRBD2 | TGTGCCAGCAGCTCTAGCGGGGAGGTCACAGATACGCAGTATTTT | CASSSSGEVTDTQYF
TRBJ2-5 | TRBV6-8 | NA | NA | TGTGCCAGCAGTTACAGGTCGGTCTGGACTCGCTTTAAGACCCAGTACTTC | CASSYRSVWTRFKTQYF
TRBJ2-1 | TRBV28 | NA | NA | TGTGCCAGCAGTTTTTCGACAGATAGCTCCTACAATGAGCAGTTCTTC | CASSFSTDSSYNEQFF
TRBJ2-5 | TRBV19 | once | NA | TGTGCCAGTAGTATAATTACAGGGGGGGTAGAGACCCAGTACTTC | CASSIITGGVETQYF
TRBJ2-1 | TRBV6-1 | NA | TRBD2 | TGTGCCAGCAGTGAAGCGCTCGGGGGGAATGAGCAGTTCTTC | CASSEALGGNEQFF
TRBJ2-3 | TRBV29-1 | NA | NA | TGCAGCGTTGAAGGAGGGAGCACAGATACGCAGTATTTT | CSVEGGSTDTQYF
TRBJ2-1 | TRBV19 | NA | TRBD2 | TGTGCCAGTAGTATACTAGCGGGAGGGCCAAATGAGCAGTTCTTC | CASSILAGGPNEQFF
TRBJ2-5 | TRBV5-1 | NA | TRBD2 | TGCGCCAGCAGCCGAAGCGGGGGCGGGGAGACCCAGTACTTC | CASSRSGGGETQYF
TRBJ2-5 | TRBV11-1 | NA | NA | TGTGCCAGCAGCTTATGGGCAGGCGCTCAAGAGACCCAGTACTTC | CASSLWAGAQETQYF
TRBJ1-6 | TRBV13 | NA | TRBD1 | TGTGCCAGCAGTGAGAACAGGGGCGGGTATAATTCACCCCTCCACTTT | CASSENRGGYNSPLHF
TRBJ2-3 | TRBV4-2 | once | TRBD2 | TGTGCCAGCAGCCAAGATTCCAGCGGGGGGCACACAGATACGCAGTATTTT | CASSQDSSGGHTDTQYF
TRBJ1-2 | TRBV6-1 | NA | NA | TGTGCCAGCAGGCCCTCTGAGGACTCGGGCTATGGCTACACCTTC | CASRPSEDSGYGYTF
TRBJ2-1 | TRBV7-9 | NA | TRBD2 | TGTGCCAGCAGCTTAGCGTGGCGCGGGAGCTCCTACAATGAGCAGTTCTTC | CASSLAWRGSSYNEQFF
TRBJ2-5 | TRBV19 | NA | TRBD1 | TGTGCCAGTAGTGACAGACAGGGGACGGAGACCCAGTACTTC | CASSDRQGTETQYF
TRBJ2-7 | TRBV5-1 | NA | NA | TGCGCCAGCAGCCCACTTTCGACAGGACGCGGCGACGAGCAGTACTTC | CASSPLSTGRGDEQYF
TRBJ1-2 | TRBV27 | NA | NA | TGTGCCAGCAGTTTTCGGGCCGGGGACTATGGCTACACCTTC | CASSFRAGDYGYTF
TRBJ1-5 | TRBV11-2 | NA | NA | TGTGCCAGCAGCTCCACCTTTGAGGGCAATCAGCCCCAGCATTTT | CASSSTFEGNQPQHF
TRBJ1-4 | TRBV5-5 | NA | TRBD1 | TGTGCCAGCAGCGCCGGACAGGTTTCCGAAAAACTGTTTTTT | CASSAGQVSEKLFF
TRBJ2-3 | TRBV7-9 | NA | NA | TGTGCCAGCAGTTTGGGGGGTCTAGATACGCAGTATTTT | CASSLGGLDTQYF
TRBJ2-1 | TRBV13 | NA | NA | TGTGCCAGCAGCTTTGCGAGACCCGCGGATGAGCAGTTCTTC | CASSFARPADEQFF
TRBJ2-3 | TRBV6-1 | NA | NA | TGTGCCAGCAGTTCCCCAACAGGGAAAGATACGCAGTATTTT | CASSSPTGKDTQYF
TRBJ1-4 | TRBV6-1 | NA | NA | TGTGCCAGCAGTGGGTTCATGGGCAGTAATGAAAAACTGTTTTTT | CASSGFMGSNEKLFF
TRBJ2-7 | TRBV5-1 | few | NA | TGCGCCAGCAGCTTTACAGGCAGCTCCTACGAGCAGTACTTC | CASSFTGSSYEQYF
TRBJ2-7 | TRBV9 | once | TRBD1 | TGTGCCAGCAGCACGGGACAGCTCTCCTACGAGCAGTACTTC | CASSTGQLSYEQYF
TRBJ1-1 | TRBV18 | NA | NA | TGTGCCAGCTCATCTTCCCAGGGTGGAGGGGTAATGAACACTGAAGCTTTCTTT | CASSSSQGGGVMNTEAFF
TRBJ2-3 | TRBV25-1 | NA | NA | TGTGCCAGCATGGAGACTTGGGGCACAGATACGCAGTATTTT | CASMETWGTDTQYF
TRBJ1-2 | TRBV27 | NA | TRBD1 | TGTGCCAGCAGTCGGGACAGGGGAGACTATGGCTACACCTTC | CASSRDRGDYGYTF
TRBJ2-1 | TRBV25-1 | NA | TRBD2 | TGTGCCAGCAGTGAAACGGGACTAGGGACTTATGAGCAGTTCTTC | CASSETGLGTYEQFF
TRBJ2-7 | TRBV29-1 | NA | NA | TGCAGCGTTGGCCAGGGGGGCCCTCTGGAGCAGTACTTC | CSVGQGGPLEQYF
TRBJ1-1 | TRBV18 | NA | NA | TGTGCCAGCTCACCTAGACAGATGAACACTGAAGCTTTCTTT | CASSPRQMNTEAFF
TRBJ2-5 | TRBV2 | once | NA | TGTGCCAGCAGTGGGGCGCAGCAAGAGACCCAGTACTTC | CASSGAQQETQYF
TRBJ2-7 | TRBV5-6 | NA | NA | TGTGCCAGCAGCTTCGGAGGGAGCGCCTACGAGCAGTACTTC | CASSFGGSAYEQYF
TRBJ2-5 | TRBV4-2 | NA | NA | TGTGCCAGCAGCCAAGGAGATGCCTTACGGGAGACCCAGTACTTC | CASSQGDALRETQYF
TRBJ2-1 | TRBV2 | NA | TRBD1 | TGTGCCAGCAGCGACTCCGGGACAGGAGCCCTCTACAATGAGCAGTTCTTC | CASSDSGTGALYNEQFF
TRBJ1-2 | TRBV30 | NA | TRBD1 | TGTGCCTGGAGGCAGGGGGCCTGGGACACCTTC | CAWRQGAWDTF
TRBJ2-3 | TRBV18 | NA | NA | TGTGCCAGCTCACCAGAGACTCGCACAGATACGCAGTATTTT | CASSPETRTDTQYF